This T cell receptor (beta chain) was identified in a study of blood T cell repertoires in COVID-19. Study summary: Nucleic acid was either cDNA or gDNA, and it came from T cells, B-cell-depleted T cells, or PBMCs.

The CDR3 has 14 residues. Germline CDR1 is SGHKS and CDR2 is YYEKEE (reference sequence). The V gene end was trimmed by 5 bases and the J gene end by 4 bases; junction bases not matched to a gene: 3. Generated by immunoSEQ multiplex PCR, the TCRdb table keeps only in-frame clones and is missing some. The sample includes 400,000 to 550,000 clones, about 89% seen only once; the top ten take roughly 4%. Sequencing was performed on peripheral blood. The receptor was isolated from a woman under 40 with acute or convalescent COVID-19. The chain joins TRBV5-5 to TRBJ2-5, with 12 bases aligning to TRBD2. The CDR3 loop is CASSLAGGLETQYF. CDR3 bases: TGTGCCAGCAGTCTAGCGGGGGGGCTAGAGACCCAGTACTTC.